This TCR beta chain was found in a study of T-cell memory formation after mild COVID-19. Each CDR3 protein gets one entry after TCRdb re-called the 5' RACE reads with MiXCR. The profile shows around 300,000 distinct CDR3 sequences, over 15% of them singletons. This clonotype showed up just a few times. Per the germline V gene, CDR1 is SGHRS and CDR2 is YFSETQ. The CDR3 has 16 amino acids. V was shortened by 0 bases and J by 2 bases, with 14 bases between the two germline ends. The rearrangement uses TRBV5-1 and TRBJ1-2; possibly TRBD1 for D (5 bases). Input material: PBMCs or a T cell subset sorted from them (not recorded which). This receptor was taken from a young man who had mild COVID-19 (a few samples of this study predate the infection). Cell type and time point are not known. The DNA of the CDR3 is TGCGCCAGCAGCTTGGAGGGCAGGGCTGAGAACTATGGCTACACCTTC. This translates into CASSLEGRAENYGYTF.